Here is one T cell receptor beta chain with its context. Its target is unknown. Trimming removed 1 base from V and 5 bases from J, with 12 bases in between. The CDR3 loop spans 14 amino acids. Germline CDR1 is MNHNS and CDR2 is SASEGT. This sample stems from a study of T cell responses to AZD1222 COVID-19 vaccine. Study conclusions and caveats: Seropositive AZD1222 recipients at baseline numbered only five or six. The CD4 TCRs associated with vaccination extended across spike and predominated at 160-218 and 743-854. Reports say nearly half of spike-specific TCRs go after unmutated variant regions. It should be noted that donors were predominantly white British and more often female, and clonal diversity was possibly underestimated.

Sequencing was performed with immunoSEQ multiplex PCR; in TCRdb, only in-frame clones are kept and a portion is missing. The sample shows 210,000 or so clones, approximately 94% of them seen only once. This receptor was taken from an adult who received the MenACWY meningococcal vaccine as a control. The chain is built from TRBV6-1 and TRBJ2-7, with a weak D call TRBD2 (6 bases). The material was peripheral blood, obtained 28 days after the second dose of the MenACWY control vaccine. CDR3 region: CASSEVGGRHEQYF. The CDR3 nucleotides are TGTGCCAGCAGTGAAGTCGGGGGTCGACACGAGCAGTACTTC.